This T cell receptor (beta chain) was recorded in a study of cytomegalovirus exposure and HLA in healthy donors. The CDR3 consists of 11 residues. CDR1 and CDR2 (germline): DFQATT, SNEGSKA (reference sequence). The ends were cut back, 4 bases at V and 11 bases at J, with 14 bases in the middle. Likely unrecorded immune exposures existed in these nominally healthy donors. Comment on this clone: Its target is not known.

Study observations and caveats: Most CMV-associated TCR beta chains were later found to appear HLA-restricted.

The PCR employed 60 Vbeta primers together with 13 Jbeta primers. Clones were read by immunoSEQ multiplex PCR, and TCRdb kept only the in-frame ones, dropping some. Its table records roughly 220,000 clones. Sequenced input: PBMCs. V usage is TRBV20-1 and J usage is TRBJ2-5, with a possible D match to TRBD2 (5 bases). This TCR was recovered from a girl aged 2-10 years in good health and CMV-seropositive. The CDR3 here is CSATETWEQYF. The CDR3 nucleotides are TGCAGTGCTACGGAGACCTGGGAGCAGTACTTC.